The 32 T cell receptor beta chains given below trace back to one sample, sequenced in a study of T cells in Graves' hyperthyroidism and ophthalmopathy. Using RNA transcripts as the source, TCR beta CDR3 regions were amplified. First-round RT-PCR of the TCR CDR3 relied on the HTBI primer set. TCRdb reprocessed the multiplex PCR reads via MiXCR and lists one record per CDR3 protein. Among almost 600,000 distinct CDR3 sequences listed, around 13% were seen once. Sequenced sample: blood. The receptors here all came from a woman aged 25 to 45 with Graves' hyperthyroidism that later progressed to Graves' ophthalmopathy.

This clonotype was seen more than once but under ten times. J is TRBJ2-7 and V is TRBV7-9, with D possibly matching TRBD2 (5 bases). Germline V gene lookup returns CDR1 SEHNR and CDR2 FQNEAQ (reference sequence). The ends were cut back, 1 base at V and 4 bases at J, with 11 bases in the middle. This CDR3 spans 14 amino acids. This CDR3 is CASSLVGETYEQYF. In DNA, the CDR3 is TGTGCCAGCAGCTTAGTGGGAGAGACTTACGAGCAGTACTTC.

Ten or more counts support this clonotype. In DNA form, the CDR3 reads TGTGCCAGCAGCCATGCCGGGACAGGGGCGAACTATGGCTACACCTTC. Protein sequence: CASSHAGTGANYGYTF. The chain joins TRBV3-1 to TRBJ1-2, with 10 bases matching TRBD1. CDR3 size: 16 residues. V lost 3 bases, J lost 2 bases, and 6 bases stayed unmatched. Germline V gives CDR1 LGHDT, CDR2 YNNKEL (reference sequence).

This clonotype was counted between two and nine times. The V gene is TRBV12-3 or TRBV12-4, the J gene TRBJ2-3; D is perhaps TRBD1 (5 bases). The CDR3 loop spans 15 amino acids. V was cut by 2 bases and J by 0 bases, with 9 bases left in between. The DNA of the CDR3 is TGTGCCAGCAGTTTAACGGACATTAGCACAGATACGCAGTATTTT. Protein sequence: CASSLTDISTDTQYF.

This clonotype was seen repeatedly, ten times or more. The chain uses TRBV2 and TRBJ2-3; unclear D gene. Looked up from germline, CDR1 is SNHLY and CDR2 is FYNNEI. The CDR3 runs to 12 residues. Trimming took off 7 bases at V and 0 bases at J, with 5 bases between the two ends. The CDR3 sequence: CASTDSTDTQYF. CDR3 DNA sequence: TGTGCCAGCACTGACAGCACAGATACGCAGTATTTT. The whole variable domain, remainder taken from reference TRBV2 and TRBJ2-3, is EPEVTQTPSHQVTQMGQEVILRCVPISNHLYFYWYRQILGQKVEFLVSFYNNEISEKSEIFDDQFSVERPDGSNFTLKIRSTKLEDSAMYFCASTDSTDTQYFGPGTRLTVL.

This clonotype showed up many times. The chain combines TRBV3-1 with TRBJ2-1; D may be TRBD2 (6 bases). This CDR3 spans 11 amino acids. The V end lost 6 bases, the J end lost 15 bases, and 15 bases lay between the germline ends. Germline V gives CDR1 LGHDT, CDR2 YNNKEL (reference sequence). The CDR3 nucleotides are TGTGCCAGCAGTGCCAGCGGGCCCGCGTTCTTC. Translating it yields CASSASGPAFF.

CDR3 nucleotides: TGTGCCAGCGGCCAGGGACTAGCGGAATTGGGGCAGTTCTTC. It specifies CASGQGLAELGQFF. The chain couples TRBV5-6 to TRBJ2-1; 11 bases map to TRBD2. This CDR3 region has 14 residues. V dropped 7 bases and J dropped 12; count of bases not matched to a gene: 12. Germline V lookup: CDR1 SGHDT, CDR2 YYEEEE.

This clonotype was counted many times. The chain combines TRBV12-3 or TRBV12-4 with TRBJ1-2, with TRBD1 matching over 7 bases. The CDR3 spans 14 residues. The J segment lost 4 bases and the V segment lost 1 base, leaving 3 bases of the junction unmatched. CDR3 nucleotides: TGTGCCAGCAGTTTAGGACAGGGAATCTATGGCTACACCTTC. It yields the protein CASSLGQGIYGYTF.

This clonotype was counted ten times or more. J is TRBJ2-7 and V is TRBV2, with unresolved D. V shed 2 bases and J shed 2 bases, with 13 bases lying between them. CDR1 is SNHLY and CDR2 is FYNNEI in the germline V gene. The CDR3 sequence is 15 residues long. This CDR3 is CASSESWQRAYEQYF. The CDR3 bases are TGTGCCAGCAGTGAATCGTGGCAGAGAGCCTACGAGCAGTACTTC.

In its sample, this clonotype was seen many times. The genes are TRBV11-2 and TRBJ1-1; 10 bases fit TRBD1. This CDR3 is 17 amino acids long. Germline CDR1 SGHAT, CDR2 FQNNGV. Trimming cost V 3 bases and J 1 base; bases outside gene matches: 8. The CDR3 loop reads CASSFTGQGLPNTEAFF. The CDR3 coding sequence is TGTGCCAGCAGCTTCACGGGACAGGGGCTTCCGAACACTGAAGCTTTCTTT.

This clonotype was recorded at least ten times. The J gene is TRBJ2-1, the V gene TRBV30; D call uncertain. Germline V lookup: CDR1 GTSNPN, CDR2 SVGIG (reference sequence). Trimming removed 0 bases at V and 0 bases at J, with 9 bases between. The CDR3 contains 15 residues. CDR3 sequence (DNA): TGTGCCTGGAGTGTTGGGCAGAGCTCCTACAATGAGCAGTTCTTC. Encoded protein: CAWSVGQSSYNEQFF.

In regard to this clonotype: The germline gene is not matched at one end of the junction; a read error may be the cause. This rearrangement joins TRBV7-2 to TRBJ2-2; TRBD2 is a possible D gene (5 bases). Germline loops: CDR1 SGHTA, CDR2 FQGNSA. There are 14 residues in the CDR3. CDR3: CASSLSSGTGERFF. CDR3 bases: TGTGCCAGCAGCTTAAGTTCGGGCACCGGGGAGCGGTTTTTT.

The table lists this clonotype with a few counts. The CDR3 is CASSKAGQPYEQYF. CDR3 nucleotides: TGTGCCAGTTCTAAGGCAGGACAACCCTACGAGCAGTACTTC. The V gene is TRBV27, the J gene TRBJ2-7; perhaps TRBD1 as D (5 bases). The V and J ends lost 9 bases and 2 bases respectively, with 17 bases between them. Germline CDR1 is MNHEY and CDR2 is SMNVEV (reference sequence). This CDR3 has 14 amino acids.

This rearrangement joins TRBV7-9 to TRBJ2-1; the D gene is possibly TRBD1 (6 bases). The DNA matches TRBJ2-7 better at its end, which makes the J call doubtful. Germline-derived CDR1 and CDR2 are SEHNR and FQNEAQ (reference sequence). This CDR3 spans 15 amino acids. The CDR3 DNA reads as TGTGCCAGCAGCTTAGCCCTCGGGGCAGGGGATGAGCAGTACTTC. Its protein is CASSLALGAGDEQYF.

Ten or more counts support this clonotype. The chain has TRBV4-3 and TRBJ2-1, with 8 bases that match TRBD2. The CDR3 sequence is 15 residues long. Germline CDR1 is LGHNA and CDR2 is YSLEER. The J segment lost 4 bases and the V segment lost 4 bases, leaving 6 bases of the junction unmatched. The CDR3 reads CASSPELAVYNEQFF. Here the CDR3 DNA reads TGCGCCAGCAGCCCCGAACTAGCGGTTTACAATGAGCAGTTCTTC.

This clonotype turned up a few times. The chain uses TRBV12-5 and TRBJ2-7; TRBD2 aligns across 10 bases. CDR3 size: 15 residues. With 8 bases clipped from V and 4 bases from J, the junction kept 11 bases outside the gene matches. Germline CDR1 and CDR2: LGHNT and FRNRAP. The CDR3 DNA is TGTGCTAGTAGGGGGCTAGCGGGAGACGCATACGAGCAGTACTTC. This codes for CASRGLAGDAYEQYF.

This CDR3 reads CASSQDGKGLNTEAFF. CDR3 sequence (DNA): TGTGCCAGCAGCCAAGATGGGAAAGGGTTAAACACTGAAGCTTTCTTT. V and J are TRBV3-1 and TRBJ1-1; D ambiguous. CDR1 LGHDT and CDR2 YNNKEL come from the germline V gene (reference sequence). There are 16 residues in the CDR3. V was cut by 0 bases and J by 2 bases, with 13 bases left in between.

This clonotype appeared many times. V is TRBV12-5 and J is TRBJ1-2, with unresolved D. V was shortened by 0 bases and J by 0 bases, with 11 bases between the two germline ends. Germline V gene lookup returns CDR1 LGHNT and CDR2 FRNRAP. This CDR3 region has 16 residues. The CDR3 reads CASGLVLGSPNYGYTF. For the CDR3, the DNA is TGTGCTAGTGGTTTGGTATTGGGCAGCCCTAACTATGGCTACACCTTC.

This clonotype was seen repeatedly, ten times or more. This CDR3 reads CASSEDGGQPQHF. As DNA, the CDR3 is TGTGCCAGCAGTGAGGATGGTGGTCAGCCCCAGCATTTT. J is TRBJ1-5 and V is TRBV2; D not certain. The germline V and J ends were trimmed by 3 bases and 6 bases, with 9 bases remaining between them. The germline CDR1 and CDR2 sequences are SNHLY and FYNNEI. There are 13 residues in the CDR3.

This clonotype has ten or more counts. V and J are TRBV6-1 and TRBJ1-2, with 8 bases identical to TRBD1. The CDR3 runs to 13 residues. Trimming removed 6 bases from V and 4 bases from J; junction bases left unmatched: 4. Germline V CDR1 and CDR2: MNHNS, SASEGT. CDR3 amino acids: CASSQGQVYGYTF. CDR3 coding DNA: TGTGCCAGCAGCCAGGGACAGGTCTATGGCTACACCTTC.

This chain links TRBV6-5 with TRBJ1-2; 7 bases map to TRBD1. Germline lookup yields CDR1 MNHEY and CDR2 SVGAGI. The V and J ends lost 4 bases and 1 base, in that order; junction bases with no gene match: 15. The CDR3 runs to 18 residues. CDR3 protein: CASSSGGGQLQFNYGYTF. The DNA of the CDR3 is TGTGCCAGCAGTTCGGGGGGGGGACAGCTCCAGTTTAACTATGGCTACACCTTC.

At least ten counts were recorded for this clonotype. The gene calls are TRBV28 and TRBJ2-2, with D possibly TRBD1 on 5 matching bases. The ends were cut back, 5 bases at V and 0 bases at J, with 10 bases in the middle. Germline V gene data show CDR1 as MDHEN and CDR2 as SYDVKM. The CDR3 contains 15 residues. CDR3 sequence (DNA): TGTGCCAGCAGTGGGGCGACAGCGAACACCGGGGAGCTGTTTTTT. Protein sequence: CASSGATANTGELFF.

In this sample, this clonotype turned up many times. The chain couples TRBV5-1 to TRBJ2-6; D is ambiguous. Germline V CDR1 and CDR2: SGHRS, YFSETQ. V lost 2 bases and J 4 bases, leaving 7 bases between the germline ends. The CDR3 sequence is 14 residues long. The CDR3 region is CASSFGYGANVLTF. The CDR3 DNA reads as TGCGCCAGCAGCTTCGGTTACGGGGCCAACGTCCTGACTTTC.

The rearrangement links TRBV6-2 or TRBV6-3 to TRBJ1-5; D is uncertain. This CDR3 is 17 amino acids long. Per the germline V gene, CDR1 is MNHEY and CDR2 is SVGEGT. The V end lost 0 bases, the J end lost 7 bases, and 19 bases lay between the germline ends. CDR3 sequence reads: CASSYSRGEASKQPQHF. The CDR3 DNA reads as TGTGCCAGCAGTTACTCGCGAGGAGAGGCGTCAAAACAGCCCCAGCATTTT.

This clonotype was seen a handful of times. V gene TRBV19 combines with J gene TRBJ2-7; D call uncertain. Germline V gives CDR1 LNHDA, CDR2 SQIVND (reference sequence). The V end lost 5 bases, the J end lost 2 bases, and 16 bases lay between the germline ends. The CDR3 consists of 15 residues. The CDR3 is CASSPFYEPTYEQYF. For the CDR3, the DNA is TGTGCCAGTAGTCCCTTCTACGAGCCAACCTACGAGCAGTACTTC.

This clonotype was counted at least ten times. V gene TRBV30 combines with J gene TRBJ1-1; a possible D gene is TRBD1 (6 bases). The length of the CDR3 is 14 residues. Deletions cut 0 bases from V and 8 bases from J, with 16 bases between. The germline gives CDR1 GTSNPN, CDR2 SVGIG (reference sequence). As DNA, the CDR3 is TGTGCCTGGAGTGTAGGGGGTCGAGGGGACGAAGCTTTCTTT. Protein: CAWSVGGRGDEAFF.

This clonotype was seen many times. V and J are TRBV5-1 and TRBJ1-2; D is unresolved. The V and J ends lost 5 bases and 1 base respectively, with 15 bases between them. The CDR3 covers 15 residues. Germline V lookup: CDR1 SGHRS, CDR2 YFSETQ. CDR3 bases: TGCGCCAGCAGTTTTGATACCACGGGTAACTATGGCTACACCTTC. It yields the protein CASSFDTTGNYGYTF.

This clonotype appeared a few times. A much larger clone is a single base away; this may be a read error. The chain employs TRBV7-8 and TRBJ2-1; 9 nucleotides match TRBD1. The length of the CDR3 is 14 residues. Trimming cost V 5 bases and J 5 bases; bases outside gene matches: 4. Germline V lookup: CDR1 SGHVS, CDR2 FQNEAQ. The CDR3: CASSQGQGNNEQFF. The DNA of the CDR3 is TGTGCCAGCAGCCAGGGACAGGGTAACAATGAGCAGTTCTTC.

This clonotype has a count of ten or more. The chain links TRBV28 to TRBJ2-7; no reliable D call. This CDR3 contains 11 residues. V was clipped by 4 bases and J by 5 bases, with 6 bases between them. Germline assignment: CDR1 MDHEN and CDR2 SYDVKM. The CDR3 region has the DNA TGTGCCAGCAGTTCATACCACGAGCAGTACTTC. Its translation: CASSSYHEQYF.

The J gene is TRBJ1-2, the V gene TRBV24-1; maybe TRBD1 (5 bases). Germline V lookup: CDR1 KGHDR, CDR2 SFDVKD. The CDR3 spans 13 residues. Trimming stripped 4 bases from V and 4 bases from J, with 9 bases between. For the CDR3, the DNA is TGTGCCACCAGTGAATCAGGGACCTATGGCTACACCTTC. Its protein product is CATSESGTYGYTF.

On this clonotype itself: A read error may produce the germline difference seen at one junction end. This rearrangement joins TRBV24-1 to TRBJ2-3, with 9 bases aligning to TRBD1. The CDR3 totals 16 residues. CDR1 KGHDR and CDR2 SFDVKD come from the germline V gene. The CDR3 coding sequence is TGTGCCACCGGTGACGATTCCGGGACAGGGTCGGATACGCAGTATTTT. It encodes CATGDDSGTGSDTQYF.

This clonotype was seen a few times. The chain uses TRBV7-9 and TRBJ2-1, with TRBD2 identical over 12 bases. After removal of 4 bases from V and 3 bases from J, the junction contained 4 bases not matched to a gene. The length of the CDR3 is 16 residues. The germline CDR1 and CDR2 sequences are SEHNR and FQNEAQ (reference sequence). CDR3 loop: CASSSSGRDLYNEQFF. As DNA, the CDR3 is TGTGCCAGCAGCTCTAGCGGGAGGGATCTCTACAATGAGCAGTTCTTC.

A word on this clonotype: The CDR3 does not close with the conserved phenylalanine or tryptophan, likely indicating a read error. The CDR3 DNA reads as TGTGCCAGCAGTCGACAGAGCCTCAACACTGAAGCTTTCTCT. Its translation: CASSRQSLNTEAFS. The chain uses TRBV12-3 or TRBV12-4 and TRBJ1-1; D may be TRBD1 (5 bases). V lost 5 bases and J lost 2, with 12 bases in between. CDR3 length: 14 residues.